This passage covers 12 T cell receptor beta chains from one sample sequenced in a study of human T cells and chemical hapten exposure. Separate cDNA molecules received unique molecular identifiers, which the library attached to them. Each CDR3 protein gets one entry after TCRdb re-called the reads with MiXCR. In the table there are 100,000 to 150,000 distinct CDR3 sequences, about 7.7% of which are singletons. Before extraction, the whole blood was not fractionated, and total RNA was taken from it. Sequenced input: whole blood. These receptors all stem from a human donor in good health. Some clones in this sample may be carry-over from other donors' samples.

The chain has TRBV11-2 and TRBJ2-3, with 9 bases identical to TRBD2. The CDR3 runs 16 residues. V trimming: 3 bases; J trimming: 3 bases; junction bases outside the gene matches: 7. Germline-derived CDR1 and CDR2 are SGHAT and FQNNGV. The CDR3 loop is CASSFSAGGSTDTQYF. For the CDR3, the DNA is TGTGCCAGCAGCTTCTCCGCGGGGGGGAGTACAGATACGCAGTATTTT.

Ten or more counts support this clonotype. V is TRBV9 and J is TRBJ2-1, with D hard to call. Trimming shortened V by 10 bases and J by 7 bases, and 18 bases separated the two germline ends. The germline gives CDR1 SGDLS, CDR2 YYNGEE. This CDR3 contains 13 residues. The CDR3 here is CASARAATNEQFF. The CDR3 DNA reads as TGTGCCTCCGCTCGGGCAGCTACGAATGAGCAGTTCTTC.

The chain joins TRBV9 to TRBJ1-1, with D possibly TRBD1 on 5 matching bases. Trimming took 0 bases from V and 6 from J, leaving 12 bases between them. CDR3 length equals 14 residues. Germline V lookup: CDR1 SGDLS, CDR2 YYNGEE. The CDR3 nucleotides read TGTGCCAGCAGCGTAGGCGGGGGAATCTCTGAAGCTTTCTTT. This encodes CASSVGGGISEAFF.

The table lists this clonotype with many counts. The rearrangement uses TRBV6-5 and TRBJ1-2, with D possibly being TRBD1 (6 bases). V lost 6 bases, J lost 4 bases, and 12 bases lay in between. This CDR3 is built from 13 residues. In germline, CDR1 is MNHEY, CDR2 SVGAGI. The CDR3 sequence is CASSPGQRYGYTF. CDR3 nucleotides: TGTGCCAGCAGCCCTGGACAGCGCTATGGCTACACCTTC.

This clonotype was recorded many times. V gene TRBV12-5 combines with J gene TRBJ1-4, with D possibly being TRBD1 (6 bases). The CDR3 covers 15 residues. Germline loops: CDR1 LGHNT, CDR2 FRNRAP. V gave up 5 bases and J gave up 4 bases, with 14 bases separating them. The CDR3 protein is CASGPSGAGNEKLFF. The CDR3 DNA reads as TGTGCTAGTGGTCCGTCGGGGGCGGGTAATGAAAAACTGTTTTTT. The full variable domain, in which reference TRBV12-5 and TRBJ1-4 provide the parts outside the CDR3, is DARVTQTPRHKVTEMGQEVTMRCQPILGHNTVFWYRQTMMQGLELLAYFRNRAPLDDSGMPKDRFSAEMPDATLATLKIQPSEPRDSAVYFCASGPSGAGNEKLFFGSGTQLSVL.

DNA for the CDR3: TGTGCAAGTCGCTTAGCGATGGGGGCGCGGGGCTCACCCCTCCACTTT. Its translation is CASRLAMGARGSPLHF. V gene TRBV12-2 combines with J gene TRBJ1-6; TRBD1 is taken as the D call from the table, unchecked against the DNA. TRBV12-2 counts as a pseudogene. This CDR3 contains 16 residues.

This clonotype was seen more than once but under ten times. The V call is TRBV7-2, the J call TRBJ2-1; 9 bases match TRBD2. V shed 2 bases and J 7 bases; nucleotides not matched to a gene: 6. CDR3 length: 15 amino acids. Germline V CDR1 and CDR2: SGHTA, FQGNSA. The CDR3 DNA reads as TGTGCCAGCAGCTTACACCTGAGCGGGGGGAATGAGCAGTTCTTC. The encoded protein is CASSLHLSGGNEQFF.

This clonotype was observed a few times. J is TRBJ2-4 and V is TRBV12-3 or TRBV12-4; 13 bases match TRBD2. Trimming cost V 6 bases and J 2 bases; bases outside gene matches: 16. The CDR3 length is 20 residues. The CDR3 DNA is TGTGCCAGCAGCTCCCGAGATTTTCTACTAGCGGGAGGGACCAAAAACATTCAGTACTTC. Translation: CASSSRDFLLAGGTKNIQYF.

This clonotype was counted only a few times. The chain uses TRBV5-1 and TRBJ2-2; TRBD2 aligns across 11 bases. CDR3 length equals 16 residues. In germline, CDR1 is SGHRS, CDR2 YFSETQ. With 2 bases clipped from V and 6 bases from J, the junction kept 6 bases outside the gene matches. The CDR3 nucleotides read TGCGCCAGCAGCTTTAGTACTAGCGGGAGCGCCGGGGAGCTGTTTTTT. Its translation: CASSFSTSGSAGELFF.

The chain couples TRBV25-1 to TRBJ2-1; 11 bases are shared with TRBD2. The CDR3 is 17 amino acids. V shed 0 bases, J shed 5 bases, and the junction held 6 bases outside the gene matches. Germline V CDR1 and CDR2: MGHDK, SYGVNS. DNA for the CDR3: TGTGCCAGCAGTGAATACACTAGCGGGAGCTTTAACAATGAGCAGTTCTTC. Its protein product is CASSEYTSGSFNNEQFF.

CDR3 in DNA: TGTGCCAGCAGCCTAGACAGGGCGACCTACAATGAGCAGTTCTTC. As protein: CASSLDRATYNEQFF. The V and J genes are TRBV5-4 and TRBJ2-1; TRBD1 matches 7 bases. Germline-derived CDR1 and CDR2 are SGHNT and YYREEE (reference sequence). With 4 bases clipped from V and 2 bases from J, the junction kept 6 bases outside the gene matches. This CDR3 is built from 15 residues.

The V and J genes are TRBV15 and TRBJ1-5; D is undetermined. Trimming cost V 0 bases and J 2 bases, with 14 bases left between them. The CDR3 loop spans 17 amino acids. Per germline, CDR1 LNHNV and CDR2 YYDKDF (reference sequence). The CDR3 DNA sequence: TGTGCCACCAGCAGAGATTGGAGGACCGGGGGCAATCAGCCCCAGCATTTT. Its translation is CATSRDWRTGGNQPQHF.